This paragraph reports one T cell receptor beta chain. The CDR3 does not end in the conserved phenylalanine or tryptophan, so this is likely a read error. This specimen belongs to a study of tumor-infiltrating lymphocytes in primary liver carcinoma. The researchers produced TCR beta cDNA from around 0.5 ug total RNA with a constant-region primer. Slightly modified ARM-PCR, run as three nested multiplex PCR rounds, produced the TCR beta libraries. Primers for the first two PCR rounds were TRBV1-TRBV30 forward primers and a C-beta reverse primer (roughly 10 cycles per round). A single record per CDR3 protein comes from TCRdb applying MiXCR to the multiplex PCR reads. Here the sample spans about 200,000 distinct CDR3 sequences, less than 70% being singletons. Blood RNA was derived from unsorted whole blood, and germline DNA was extracted too. Trimming took 2 bases from V and 3 from J, leaving 14 bases between them. The CDR3 is 15 amino acids.

The chain uses TRBV12-3 or TRBV12-4 and TRBJ2-7; the D gene is possibly TRBD1 (6 bases). The source material was peripheral blood. The receptor was isolated from a woman between 55 and 75 years old with primary liver carcinoma and hepatitis B virus infection. This CDR3 reads CASSLTEQGIYEQYS. The CDR3 DNA follows: TGTGCCAGCAGTTTAACGGAACAGGGAATCTACGAGCAGTACTCC.